Listed here are 30 T cell receptor beta chains from one sample, sequenced in a study of T cell changes during pregnancy in multiple sclerosis. Sequenced by immunoSEQ multiplex PCR; TCRdb stores in-frame clones only, minus some. The sample yields 90,000 to 120,000 clones, approximately 94% seen once. The sequencing used peripheral blood, collected in the second trimester of pregnancy. The source of these receptors is a female donor with multiple sclerosis, enrolled in a pregnancy study.

This clone has a single count. The rearrangement joins TRBV7-2 to TRBJ1-2, with D tentatively TRBD1 (5 bases). The length of the CDR3 is 15 residues. Germline V gene sequence: CDR1 SGHTA, CDR2 FQGNSA. The V gene lost 4 bases and the J gene lost 1 base, with 13 bases spanning the gap. CDR3 bases: TGTGCCAGCAGCTCCCCGGGGGGGGTTAACTATGGCTACACCTTC. This codes for CASSSPGGVNYGYTF.

This clone was detected once. The rearrangement uses TRBV14 and TRBJ2-7; 7 bases line up with TRBD2. J was trimmed by 3 bases and V by 1 base; bases with no gene match: 6. The CDR3 length is 15 residues. Germline V CDR1 and CDR2: SGHDN, FVKESK. In DNA form, the CDR3 reads TGTGCCAGCAGCCAAGGACTAGCTATGCACTACGAGCAGTACTTC. Translated: CASSQGLAMHYEQYF.

This rearrangement joins TRBV7-9 to TRBJ2-7, with D perhaps TRBD2 (6 bases). This CDR3 spans 15 amino acids. V dropped 6 bases and J dropped 6 bases, with 21 bases sitting between them. CDR1 is SEHNR, CDR2 FQNEAQ, per germline (reference sequence). For the CDR3, the DNA is TGTGCCAGCAGAGGAGGCGGGACCCGGACGGGCGAGCAGTACTTC. This codes for CASRGGGTRTGEQYF.

The V gene is TRBV5-1, the J gene TRBJ2-1, with D tentatively TRBD2 (6 bases). Germline V gene lookup returns CDR1 SGHRS and CDR2 YFSETQ. CDR3 length: 15 residues. With 2 bases removed from V and 3 bases from J, the gap between germline ends came to 12 bases. This chain's CDR3 is CASSFSGLYYNEQFF. Here the CDR3 DNA reads TGCGCCAGCAGCTTCAGCGGACTATACTACAATGAGCAGTTCTTC.

The rearrangement links TRBV5-1 to TRBJ2-1; 7 nucleotides agree with TRBD2. This CDR3 region has 15 residues. Germline V gene data show CDR1 as SGHRS and CDR2 as YFSETQ. The V segment lost 2 bases and the J segment 2 bases; nucleotides outside the gene matches: 4. The CDR3 protein is CASSLGGGTYNEQFF. DNA for the CDR3: TGCGCCAGCAGCTTAGGCGGGGGAACCTACAATGAGCAGTTCTTC. The full variable domain, its missing parts supplied by reference TRBV5-1 and TRBJ2-1, is KAGVTQTPRYLIKTRGQQVTLSCSPISGHRSVSWYQQTPGQGLQFLFEYFSETQRNKGNFPGRFSGRQFSNSRSEMNVSTLELGDSALYLCASSLGGGTYNEQFFGPGTRLTVL.

This chain uses TRBV6-5 with TRBJ1-3; maybe TRBD1 (5 bases). The CDR3 extends over 15 amino acids. Trimming removed 2 bases from V and 2 bases from J, with 10 bases in between. The germline V gene encodes CDR1 MNHEY and CDR2 SVGAGI. CDR3 coding DNA: TGTGCCAGCAGTTACGGTGGAGGGGCTGGAAACACCATATATTTT. Its translation: CASSYGGGAGNTIYF.

The chain recombines TRBV9 with TRBJ2-7; D call uncertain. The CDR3 is made up of 15 amino acids. Trimming stripped 0 bases from V and 0 bases from J, with 10 bases between. Germline lookup yields CDR1 SGDLS and CDR2 YYNGEE. The CDR3 region has the DNA TGTGCCAGCAGCGTAGACGGCGGTAGCTCCTACGAGCAGTACTTC. It encodes CASSVDGGSSYEQYF.

The V call is TRBV6-1, the J call TRBJ2-7; 10 bases line up with TRBD1. V gave up 3 bases and J gave up 0 bases; unmatched junction bases: 11. CDR1 is MNHNS and CDR2 is SASEGT in the germline V gene. This CDR3 is built from 18 residues. The CDR3 loop reads CASSDRQGAYGTSYEQYF. CDR3 in DNA: TGTGCCAGCAGTGACCGACAGGGGGCCTACGGGACCTCCTACGAGCAGTACTTC.

This rearrangement joins TRBV6-5 to TRBJ1-6; 8 nucleotides agree with TRBD1. The V gene end was trimmed by 9 bases and the J gene end by 6 bases; junction bases not matched to a gene: 4. The CDR3 runs to 13 residues. CDR1 and CDR2 (germline): MNHEY, SVGAGI. The CDR3 protein is CASTGGPNSPLHF. DNA of the CDR3: TGTGCCAGTACAGGGGGTCCTAATTCACCCCTCCACTTT.

The chain recombines TRBV6-1 with TRBJ1-3; the D is unclear. CDR3 size: 13 residues. Deletions cut 6 bases from V and 3 bases from J, with 9 bases between. The germline gives CDR1 MNHNS, CDR2 SASEGT. The CDR3 spells CASRHVVGNTIYF. The DNA for the CDR3 is TGTGCCAGCAGACACGTGGTTGGAAACACCATATATTTT.

The J gene is TRBJ2-5, the V gene TRBV5-1, with TRBD1 as a possible D gene (5 bases). Trimming shortened V by 5 bases and J by 3 bases, and 14 bases separated the two germline ends. The germline V gene has CDR1 SGHRS and CDR2 YFSETQ. This CDR3 has 14 residues. The CDR3 DNA reads TGCGCCAGCAGGCTCTCAGGGTTGAAAGAGACCCAGTACTTC. Translated, it gives CASRLSGLKETQYF.

The J gene is TRBJ2-2, the V gene TRBV7-3, with 8 nucleotides matching TRBD2. Germline CDR1 SGHTA, CDR2 FQGTGA. The CDR3 consists of 15 residues. Losses at the gene ends were 6 bases for V and 3 bases for J; bases not matched to a gene: 6. CDR3: CASSFSGAYTGELFF. The DNA for the CDR3 is TGTGCCAGCAGTTTTAGCGGGGCCTACACCGGGGAGCTGTTTTTT.

The chain couples TRBV11-1 to TRBJ1-2, with 7 bases aligning to TRBD1. The trim removed 1 base at V and 4 bases at J, leaving 0 bases unmatched. The germline V gene encodes CDR1 SGHAT and CDR2 FQDESV (reference sequence). The CDR3 runs 13 residues. CDR3 coding DNA: TGTGCCAGCAGCTTAGGGACAGGCTATGGCTACACCTTC. It codes for CASSLGTGYGYTF.

The V call is TRBV5-1, the J call TRBJ1-1; D remains unclear. The germline V and J ends were trimmed by 2 bases and 5 bases, with 16 bases remaining between them. The CDR3 spans 15 residues. Germline CDR1 reads SGHRS; CDR2 reads YFSETQ. CDR3 sequence reads: CASSFADPGRTEAFF. CDR3 bases: TGCGCCAGCAGCTTCGCCGATCCAGGCCGGACTGAAGCTTTCTTT.

To note about this clone: The same CDR3 is also encoded by other DNA sequences in this sample. The chain employs TRBV30 and TRBJ2-3; maybe TRBD1 (6 bases). Germline values: CDR1 GTSNPN, CDR2 SVGIG (reference sequence). There are 15 residues in the CDR3. The ends were cut back, 0 bases at V and 1 base at J, with 11 bases in the middle. For the CDR3, the DNA is TGTGCCTGGAGTGTACAGGCAGGGGGCACAGATACGCAGTATTTT. It yields the protein CAWSVQAGGTDTQYF.

The chain is built from TRBV28 and TRBJ1-2; unclear D gene. The V end was cut by 3 bases, the J end by 7 bases, with 15 bases between. CDR3 size: 14 residues. Germline V gene lookup returns CDR1 MDHEN and CDR2 SYDVKM. CDR3 sequence: CASSFGGPLGGYTF. The CDR3 DNA sequence: TGTGCCAGCAGTTTTGGAGGTCCCCTAGGTGGCTACACCTTC.

This clone was found a few times. The chain combines TRBV6-1 with TRBJ2-7; weak D call: TRBD1 (6 bases). CDR1 is MNHNS and CDR2 is SASEGT in the germline V gene. The ends were cut back, 4 bases at V and 1 base at J, with 11 bases in the middle. This CDR3 region has 14 residues. The CDR3, as DNA: TGTGCCAGCAGTGCCAGGGGAGTGTCCTACGAGCAGTACTTC. The encoded protein is CASSARGVSYEQYF.

V is TRBV7-9 and J is TRBJ1-1; TRBD1 agrees at 11 bases. From germline, CDR1 is SEHNR and CDR2 FQNEAQ (reference sequence). The CDR3 is 16 residues long. Trimming removed 6 bases from V and 0 bases from J; junction bases left unmatched: 6. CDR3 residues: CASRGTGGVVNTEAFF. The CDR3 coding sequence is TGTGCCAGCAGAGGGACAGGGGGTGTCGTGAACACTGAAGCTTTCTTT.

The chain links TRBV7-6 to TRBJ2-7; 10 bases fit TRBD2. Germline CDR1 reads SGHVS; CDR2 reads FNYEAQ. Losses at the gene ends were 8 bases for V and 4 bases for J; bases not matched to a gene: 2. This CDR3 has 12 residues. The CDR3 nucleotides read TGTGCCAGCGGGACTAGCGTTTACGAGCAGTACTTC. Translation gives CASGTSVYEQYF.

This clone was seen a handful of times. V usage is TRBV7-9 and J usage is TRBJ2-7, with D perhaps TRBD2 (6 bases). V dropped 3 bases and J dropped 6 bases, with 12 bases sitting between them. CDR1 is SEHNR, CDR2 FQNEAQ, per germline (reference sequence). The CDR3 spans 13 residues. CDR3 sequence reads: CASSFPSGLEQYF. The CDR3 DNA reads as TGTGCCAGCAGCTTCCCGAGCGGGCTCGAGCAGTACTTC.

This clone was seen only once. The sample carries other DNA sequences with the same CDR3. The chain carries TRBV9 and TRBJ2-1; 9 nucleotides agree with TRBD1. From germline, CDR1 is SGDLS and CDR2 YYNGEE. V shed 4 bases and J 2 bases; nucleotides not matched to a gene: 7. This CDR3 is built from 16 residues. CDR3 bases: TGTGCCAGCAGCCCTCGGGACAGGGTGACCTACAATGAGCAGTTCTTC. Its translation: CASSPRDRVTYNEQFF.

This sequence joins TRBV6-5 and TRBJ2-2, with 7 bases that match TRBD2. The CDR3 consists of 15 residues. Trimming took 4 bases from V and 0 from J; bases not matched to a gene: 2. CDR1 and CDR2 (germline): MNHEY, SVGAGI. Here the CDR3 DNA reads TGTGCCAGCAGTTCCGGACTAGCGAACACCGGGGAGCTGTTTTTT. Translated, it gives CASSSGLANTGELFF.

This clone was counted between two and nine times. This chain joins TRBV30 and TRBJ1-1; perhaps TRBD1 as D (5 bases). Trimming took 1 base from V and 6 from J, leaving 18 bases between them. The CDR3 is 15 residues long. Germline V gives CDR1 GTSNPN, CDR2 SVGIG (reference sequence). The CDR3 sequence: CAWSAGGTRPPEAFF. DNA for the CDR3: TGTGCCTGGAGTGCCGGGGGGACCAGGCCGCCTGAAGCTTTCTTT.

The sample holds one count of this clone. The chain links TRBV7-9 to TRBJ2-7; 14 bases match TRBD2. The CDR3 runs to 14 residues. Germline CDR1 is SEHNR and CDR2 is FQNEAQ (reference sequence). The V segment lost 5 bases and the J segment 5 bases; nucleotides outside the gene matches: 2. In nucleotides, the CDR3 is TGTGCCAGCAGCCCGGGACTAGCGGGAGACGAGCAGTACTTC. This gives the protein CASSPGLAGDEQYF.

This rearrangement joins TRBV18 to TRBJ2-5, with D perhaps TRBD1 (5 bases). This CDR3 has 14 residues. V lost 1 base to trimming and J lost 7 bases, with 13 bases between them. Germline lookup yields CDR1 KGHSH and CDR2 LQKENI. The chain's CDR3 is CASSPRVQGGTQYF. CDR3 nucleotides: TGTGCCAGCTCACCACGGGTTCAGGGCGGGACCCAGTACTTC.

The chain recombines TRBV18 with TRBJ2-3, with 8 bases matching TRBD2. The CDR3 consists of 16 residues. Unmatched junction bases numbered 7, after V lost 3 bases and J lost 2 bases. The germline gives CDR1 KGHSH, CDR2 LQKENI. CDR3 sequence: CASSPLGGGHTDTQYF. The CDR3 DNA reads as TGTGCCAGCTCACCTCTTGGCGGGGGGCACACAGATACGCAGTATTTT.

The rearrangement links TRBV25-1 to TRBJ1-4; no reliable D call. V was shortened by 3 bases and J by 0 bases, with 5 bases between the two germline ends. The length of the CDR3 is 14 residues. Germline V CDR1 and CDR2: MGHDK, SYGVNS. The CDR3 sequence is CASSDGATNEKLFF. The CDR3 nucleotides are TGTGCCAGCAGTGACGGTGCAACTAATGAAAAACTGTTTTTT.

The chain is built from TRBV28 and TRBJ2-7; 8 bases line up with TRBD2. V lost 3 bases, J lost 4 bases, and 17 bases stayed unmatched. This CDR3 is 18 amino acids long. The germline V gene has CDR1 MDHEN and CDR2 SYDVKM. The CDR3 loop reads CASSFRGGAPGSPYEQYF. For the CDR3, the DNA is TGTGCCAGCAGTTTCCGGGGGGGCGCCCCCGGTTCCCCATACGAGCAGTACTTC.

The chain combines TRBV7-8 with TRBJ1-2, with a possible D match to TRBD1 (5 bases). Germline CDR1 is SGHVS and CDR2 is FQNEAQ. V lost 5 bases and J 3 bases, leaving 16 bases between the germline ends. There are 15 residues in the CDR3. For the CDR3, the DNA is TGTGCCAGCAGCCCAAGGGGTCGCCCTGACTATGGCTACACCTTC. Its protein product is CASSPRGRPDYGYTF.

The rearrangement uses TRBV5-8 and TRBJ1-6; D remains ambiguous. Germline loops: CDR1 SGHTS, CDR2 YDEGEE. V shed 1 base and J shed 4 bases, with 6 bases lying between them. The CDR3 is made up of 14 amino acids. In DNA form, the CDR3 reads TGTGCCAGCAGCTTGCGGGGTTATAATTCACCCCTCCACTTT. This codes for CASSLRGYNSPLHF.